The T cell receptor (beta chain) described here comes from a study of monozygotic twins with inflammatory bowel disease. After re-calling the 5' RACE reads, TCRdb lists one entry per CDR3 protein, DNA absent. This sample contains fewer than 200,000 distinct CDR3 sequences. CDR3 size: 15 residues. Germline CDR1 SGHVS, CDR2 FQNEAQ. This TCR derives from a human donor with ulcerative colitis or Crohn's disease, or a healthy co-twin of an affected twin (not recorded which). This chain joins TRBV7-8 and TRBJ1-3. What was sequenced was blood. The CDR3 spells CASSLVGGTGNTIYF.